The 24 T cell receptor beta chains given below trace back to one sample, sequenced in a study of shared clonotypes between healthy human individuals. Assay used: immunoSEQ multiplex PCR; TCRdb lists only in-frame clones, some missing. This table holds approximately 110,000 clones, about 67% found once. The sample was memory CD8+ T cells sorted from blood. Subset reported: CD45RO+ cells pooled with CCR7-negative TemRA cells. These receptors originate from a woman aged 25 to 39 in good health.

This clone was counted only a few times. The chain recombines TRBV11-2 with TRBJ1-2; the match to TRBD1 covers 8 bases. Unmatched junction bases numbered 7, after V lost 1 base and J lost 6 bases. The germline CDR1 and CDR2 sequences are SGHAT and FQNNGV. The CDR3 loop spans 15 amino acids. For the CDR3, the DNA is TGTGCCAGCAGCTTAGCTCCAGGGGGCGGCGATGGCTACACCTTC. The encoded protein is CASSLAPGGGDGYTF. The whole variable domain, filled in from reference TRBV11-2 and TRBJ1-2, reads EAGVAQSPRYKIIEKRQSVAFWCNPISGHATLYWYQQILGQGPKLLIQFQNNGVVDDSQLPKDRFSAERLKGVDSTLKIQPAKLEDSAVYLCASSLAPGGGDGYTFGSGTRLTVV.

The DNA of the CDR3 is TGTGCCATCAACAGGGGAATTTCCTACGAGCAGTACTTC. Translated: CAINRGISYEQYF. The chain joins TRBV6-1 to TRBJ2-7; 7 bases map to TRBD1. Per the germline V gene, CDR1 is MNHNS and CDR2 is SASEGT. The V gene end was trimmed by 10 bases and the J gene end by 1 base; junction bases not matched to a gene: 7. This CDR3 comprises 13 residues.

The V call is TRBV6-6, the J call TRBJ2-7; maybe TRBD1 (5 bases). V was shortened by 4 bases and J by 6 bases, with 13 bases between the two germline ends. Per germline, CDR1 MNHNY and CDR2 SVGAGI (reference sequence). The CDR3 loop spans 13 amino acids. As DNA, the CDR3 is TGTGCCAGCAGTTCAGGGTTACGAGGCGAGCAGTACTTC. Residues: CASSSGLRGEQYF.

This clone was found once. This chain uses TRBV6-4 with TRBJ2-3; 14 positions match TRBD2. The CDR3 length is 15 residues. CDR1 is MRHNA, CDR2 SNTAGT, per germline. J was trimmed by 6 bases and V by 3 bases; bases with no gene match: 2. The CDR3: CASSEGLAGVDTQYF. The CDR3 DNA follows: TGTGCCAGCAGTGAGGGACTAGCGGGAGTCGATACGCAGTATTTT.

This clone has just a few counts. The gene calls are TRBV27 and TRBJ2-7; D is unresolved. V was pared by 10 bases and J by 3 bases, with 13 bases between. Germline V gives CDR1 MNHEY, CDR2 SMNVEV (reference sequence). The CDR3 consists of 12 residues. DNA of the CDR3: TGTGCCACTGTGGGATTGGGCTACGAGCAGTACTTC. Its protein product is CATVGLGYEQYF.

The chain has TRBV5-1 and TRBJ2-7; 7 bases are a match to TRBD1. CDR1 and CDR2 (germline): SGHRS, YFSETQ. The length of the CDR3 is 14 residues. V trimming: 4 bases; J trimming: 1 base; junction bases outside the gene matches: 5. In nucleotides, the CDR3 is TGCGCCAGCAGCCGGCCAGGGGGATCCTACGAGCAGTACTTC. Residues: CASSRPGGSYEQYF.

The chain links TRBV4-1 to TRBJ2-2; 8 nucleotides line up with TRBD1. The junction had 2 bases not matched to a gene; V was cut back by 5 bases and J by 0 bases. Germline CDR1 MGHRA, CDR2 YSYEKL. CDR3 length: 15 residues. CDR3 amino acids: CASSDRGANTGELFF. CDR3 coding DNA: TGCGCCAGCAGCGACAGGGGCGCGAACACCGGGGAGCTGTTTTTT.

V usage is TRBV27 and J usage is TRBJ2-7; D not certain. The CDR3 length is 14 residues. The V end was cut by 6 bases, the J end by 3 bases, with 15 bases between. Looked up from germline, CDR1 is MNHEY and CDR2 is SMNVEV (reference sequence). The CDR3 region is CASSPDGNNYEQYF. CDR3 coding DNA: TGTGCCAGCAGCCCCGACGGAAATAACTACGAGCAGTACTTC.

The CDR3 loop reads CASSPGAGGFVTEAFF. The CDR3 nucleotides are TGTGCCAGCAGCCCCGGGGCAGGGGGCTTCGTCACTGAAGCTTTCTTT. The rearrangement links TRBV28 to TRBJ1-1; 8 nucleotides line up with TRBD1. V shed 6 bases, J shed 4 bases, and the junction held 13 bases outside the gene matches. Germline V gene data show CDR1 as MDHEN and CDR2 as SYDVKM. This CDR3 has 16 residues. The whole variable domain, filled in from reference TRBV28 and TRBJ1-1, reads DVKVTQSSRYLVKRTGEKVFLECVQDMDHENMFWYRQDPGLGLRLIYFSYDVKMKEKGDIPEGYSVSREKKERFSLILESASTNQTSMYLCASSPGAGGFVTEAFFGQGTRLTVV.

The CDR3 sequence is CASSDPYRPKFNQPQHF. The CDR3 coding sequence is TGTGCCAGCAGTGATCCTTACAGGCCCAAATTTAATCAGCCCCAGCATTTT. V and J are TRBV6-1 and TRBJ1-5; D might be TRBD1 (5 bases). CDR1 is MNHNS, CDR2 SASEGT, per germline. The CDR3 spans 17 residues. V shed 3 bases and J shed 4 bases, with 19 bases lying between them.

The J gene is TRBJ2-1, the V gene TRBV4-1; D remains unclear. CDR1 and CDR2 (germline): MGHRA, YSYEKL. Trimming stripped 4 bases from V and 7 bases from J, with 23 bases between. The CDR3 is 17 residues long. The CDR3 reads CASSRGGLVLLGNEQFF. For the CDR3, the DNA is TGCGCCAGCAGCCGCGGTGGCCTGGTGCTCCTGGGGAATGAGCAGTTCTTC.

This clone occurred many times. J is TRBJ2-3 and V is TRBV6-1; possibly TRBD1 or TRBD2 for D (5 bases each). The V gene lost 2 bases and the J gene lost 4 bases, with 10 bases spanning the gap. The CDR3 spans 14 residues. Per the germline V gene, CDR1 is MNHNS and CDR2 is SASEGT. CDR3 amino acids: CASSERGESDTQYF. In DNA, the CDR3 is TGTGCCAGCAGTGAAAGAGGGGAGTCAGATACGCAGTATTTT.

V usage is TRBV20-1 and J usage is TRBJ1-1; D is uncertain. Trimming pared 6 bases from V and 2 bases from J, leaving 7 bases between. The CDR3 spans 11 residues. Per the germline V gene, CDR1 is DFQATT and CDR2 is SNEGSKA (reference sequence). CDR3 in DNA: TGCAGTGCCCCAACAAACACTGAAGCTTTCTTT. As protein: CSAPTNTEAFF.

About this clone: A far larger clone is one nucleotide away, so this likely arose from a read error. The V call is TRBV6-6, the J call TRBJ2-1; 8 nucleotides match TRBD2. The length of the CDR3 is 14 residues. V shed 10 bases and J 6 bases; nucleotides not matched to a gene: 11. Germline V gene sequence: CDR1 MNHNY, CDR2 SVGAGI (reference sequence). CDR3 nucleotides: TGTGCCAACAGCCCGGGACTAGAAGGCAATGAGCAGTTCTTC. Protein product: CANSPGLEGNEQFF.

V usage is TRBV20-1 and J usage is TRBJ2-7, with D hard to call. This CDR3 spans 11 amino acids. Germline lookup yields CDR1 DFQATT and CDR2 SNEGSKA (reference sequence). The V end was cut by 1 base, the J end by 2 bases, with 3 bases between. CDR3 amino acids: CSARGTYEQYF. The DNA for the CDR3 is TGCAGTGCTAGAGGTACCTACGAGCAGTACTTC.

This chain uses TRBV6-5 with TRBJ2-7; D is ambiguous. The CDR3 length is 15 residues. Trimming removed 3 bases at V and 0 bases at J, with 12 bases between. CDR1 is MNHEY and CDR2 is SVGAGI in the germline V gene. CDR3 amino acids: CASSYMGSPSYEQYF. The CDR3 nucleotides read TGTGCCAGCAGTTATATGGGGTCGCCCTCCTACGAGCAGTACTTC.

The chain employs TRBV10-3 and TRBJ1-3, with TRBD1 identical over 10 bases. Germline lookup yields CDR1 ENHRY and CDR2 SYGVKD. The V gene end was trimmed by 6 bases and the J gene end by 4 bases; junction bases not matched to a gene: 6. This CDR3 is built from 15 residues. The DNA for the CDR3 is TGTGCCATCAGGTCGGGACAGGGGCTCGGAAACACCATATATTTT. Translation: CAIRSGQGLGNTIYF.

CDR3 DNA sequence: TGTGCCACCAGCAGAGTTCTAGCGGTCGCCTACGAGCAGTACTTC. Translation: CATSRVLAVAYEQYF. The chain joins TRBV15 to TRBJ2-7, with TRBD2 matching 7 bases. V lost 1 base to trimming and J lost 2 bases; unmatched junction nucleotides: 5. Per the germline V gene, CDR1 is LNHNV and CDR2 is YYDKDF (reference sequence). The CDR3 has 15 amino acids.

The V gene is TRBV5-5, the J gene TRBJ1-5, with 8 bases identical to TRBD1. The length of the CDR3 is 17 residues. In germline, CDR1 is SGHKS, CDR2 YYEKEE (reference sequence). J was trimmed by 6 bases and V by 4 bases; bases with no gene match: 15. The CDR3 loop reads CASSKDRVGRVGQPQHF. Written as DNA, the CDR3 is TGTGCCAGCAGCAAGGACAGGGTAGGTAGGGTCGGTCAGCCCCAGCATTTT.

The chain joins TRBV5-4 to TRBJ2-5, with TRBD2 matching 10 bases. The length of the CDR3 is 16 residues. In germline, CDR1 is SGHNT, CDR2 YYREEE (reference sequence). V was clipped by 3 bases and J by 5 bases; unmatched bases: 10. The CDR3 reads CASSSSLAGVDETQYF. The CDR3 DNA reads TGTGCCAGCAGCTCCTCTCTAGCGGGAGTAGATGAGACCCAGTACTTC.

This clone was found a few times. The CDR3 coding sequence is TGTGCTAGTGGTTATCAGGGGTCCGGCTACACCTTC. Its translation: CASGYQGSGYTF. This chain links TRBV12-5 with TRBJ1-2, with D tentatively TRBD1 (6 bases). Trimming took off 4 bases at V and 8 bases at J, with 11 bases between the two ends. The CDR3 totals 12 residues. Germline lookup yields CDR1 LGHNT and CDR2 FRNRAP.

Only one count was recorded for this clone. The chain combines TRBV6-5 with TRBJ1-3; D is perhaps TRBD1 (6 bases). In germline, CDR1 is MNHEY, CDR2 SVGAGI. CDR3 size: 15 residues. Trimming took 6 bases from V and 4 from J, leaving 16 bases between them. The CDR3 spells CASRSNTGSGNTIYF. CDR3 sequence (DNA): TGTGCCAGCAGATCCAACACAGGGTCCGGAAACACCATATATTTT.

The chain couples TRBV4-1 to TRBJ2-1; D not certain. Germline-derived CDR1 and CDR2 are MGHRA and YSYEKL. The CDR3 contains 12 residues. Trimming cost V 1 base and J 15 bases, with 13 bases left between them. CDR3: CASSQVGPARFF. The CDR3 region has the DNA TGCGCCAGCAGCCAAGTAGGGCCTGCGCGGTTCTTC.

This clone was counted a single time. Other DNA sequences from this sample encode an identical CDR3 as well. V gene TRBV27 combines with J gene TRBJ1-1; D not certain. Trimming took off 2 bases at V and 4 bases at J, with 8 bases between the two ends. This CDR3 has 13 residues. Germline CDR1 reads MNHEY; CDR2 reads SMNVEV (reference sequence). The CDR3 region is CASSLRPGTEAFF. DNA of the CDR3: TGTGCCAGCAGTTTAAGGCCCGGCACTGAAGCTTTCTTT.